Following are 29 T cell receptor beta chains from one sample sequenced in a study of PD-L1 blockade in urothelial cancer. Data came from immunoSEQ multiplex PCR; TCRdb stores just in-frame clones and leaves some out. The sample comprises about 38,000 clones, 80% to 90% of which are singletons, and roughly a sixth rests with the top ten. The specimen comprised PBMCs, sampled around atezolizumab (anti-PD-L1) treatment. Every receptor here comes from a man aged 60-69 years with urothelial cancer.

This clone was counted only a few times. The chain combines TRBV7-6 with TRBJ2-7, with 13 bases matching TRBD2. Germline values: CDR1 SGHVS, CDR2 FNYEAQ. The CDR3 extends over 17 amino acids. J lost 1 base, V lost 1 base, and 4 bases had no gene match. Written as DNA, the CDR3 is TGTGCCAGCAGCTTAGAGACTAGCGGGGGGATTTCCTACGAGCAGTACTTC. Its translation is CASSLETSGGISYEQYF.

The chain uses TRBV5-1 and TRBJ2-3, with 7 bases lining up with TRBD2. CDR1 and CDR2 (germline): SGHRS, YFSETQ. V shed 2 bases, J shed 10 bases, and the junction held 13 bases outside the gene matches. This CDR3 is 15 amino acids long. This chain's CDR3 is CASSFGGNEIGSQYF. The CDR3 bases are TGCGCCAGCAGCTTCGGGGGGAACGAGATAGGGTCGCAGTATTTT.

The chain carries TRBV29-1 and TRBJ1-1; tentatively, D is TRBD1 (5 bases). This CDR3 region has 14 residues. CDR1 and CDR2 (germline): SQVTM, ANQGSEA. CDR3 coding DNA: TGCAGACCGCGGGGCCGGGAATTGAACACTGAAGCTTTCTTT. It encodes CRPRGRELNTEAFF. Filled out from reference TRBV29-1 and TRBJ1-1, the complete variable domain reads SAVISQKPSRDICQRGTSLTIQCQVDSQVTMMFWYRQQPGQSLTLIATANQGSEATYESGFVIDKFPISRPNLTFSTLTVSNMSPEDSSIYLCRPRGRELNTEAFFGQGTRLTVV.

The chain is built from TRBV11-2 and TRBJ2-7; TRBD2 matches 11 bases. Germline CDR1 reads SGHAT; CDR2 reads FQNNGV. The V and J ends lost 5 bases and 4 bases, in that order; junction bases with no gene match: 10. The CDR3 has 16 amino acids. This CDR3 is CASSLAGGHDAYEQYF. The CDR3 DNA reads as TGTGCCAGCAGCCTAGCGGGGGGCCACGATGCTTACGAGCAGTACTTC.

The chain employs TRBV29-1 and TRBJ2-1; no clear D. In germline, CDR1 is SQVTM, CDR2 ANQGSEA. The CDR3 extends over 12 amino acids. The V end lost 5 bases, the J end lost 6 bases, and 11 bases lay between the germline ends. CDR3 DNA: TGCAGCGTTAAGCAGTTAGCCAATGAGCAGTTCTTC. It encodes CSVKQLANEQFF.

The CDR3 DNA sequence: TGCGCCAGCAGCCAAGTTGGCGGGATGCCAGATACGCAGTATTTT. It codes for CASSQVGGMPDTQYF. This chain links TRBV4-3 with TRBJ2-3; D is possibly TRBD2 (6 bases). The CDR3 consists of 15 residues. The germline V and J ends were trimmed by 1 base and 4 bases, with 12 bases remaining between them. Germline lookup yields CDR1 LGHNA and CDR2 YSLEER.

The CDR3 reads CARTRNGKSETQYF. CDR3 nucleotide sequence: TGTGCCAGAACCAGAAACGGGAAATCAGAGACCCAGTACTTC. The chain links TRBV28 to TRBJ2-5; maybe TRBD2 (5 bases). The CDR3 length is 14 residues. Germline CDR1 is MDHEN and CDR2 is SYDVKM. The V end lost 9 bases, the J end lost 4 bases, and 18 bases lay between the germline ends. Supplemented by reference TRBV28 and TRBJ2-5, the full variable domain reads DVKVTQSSRYLVKRTGEKVFLECVQDMDHENMFWYRQDPGLGLRLIYFSYDVKMKEKGDIPEGYSVSREKKERFSLILESASTNQTSMYLCARTRNGKSETQYFGPGTRLLVL.

V gene TRBV28 combines with J gene TRBJ2-7; 11 bases match TRBD2. CDR3 length: 15 amino acids. V lost 6 bases to trimming and J lost 3 bases; unmatched junction nucleotides: 7. CDR1 and CDR2 (germline): MDHEN, SYDVKM. CDR3 nucleotides: TGTGCCAGCAGCTTTCGACTAGCGGGAAACTACGAGCAGTACTTC. It specifies CASSFRLAGNYEQYF.

The chain links TRBV7-2 to TRBJ1-1; D perhaps matches TRBD1 (6 bases). The length of the CDR3 is 14 residues. Trimming shortened V by 1 base and J by 0 bases, and 6 bases separated the two germline ends. Germline V CDR1 and CDR2: SGHTA, FQGNSA. The CDR3 DNA sequence: TGTGCCAGCAGCTTAGACAGGGTGAACACTGAAGCTTTCTTT. This sequence encodes CASSLDRVNTEAFF.

The rearrangement joins TRBV10-3 to TRBJ1-2, with 12 bases identical to TRBD1. Germline CDR1 is ENHRY and CDR2 is SYGVKD. V was pared by 2 bases and J by 3 bases, with 10 bases of the junction left unmatched. This CDR3 is built from 18 residues. The CDR3 spells CAISEILTGTGGDYGYTF. CDR3 DNA: TGTGCCATCAGTGAGATCCTCACCGGGACAGGGGGCGACTATGGCTACACCTTC.

On this clone: Germline is not matched at one junction end, which may reflect a read error. CDR3 coding DNA: TGTGCCAGCAGCCTAGCGGCGGTCGGGGAGCTGTTTTTT. This encodes CASSLAAVGELFF. The chain couples TRBV7-2 to TRBJ2-2, with 7 bases identical to TRBD2. Per the germline V gene, CDR1 is SGHTA and CDR2 is FQGNSA. The CDR3 is made up of 13 amino acids.

The V call is TRBV28, the J call TRBJ1-5, with 7 bases identical to TRBD1. There are 15 residues in the CDR3. With V trimmed by 3 bases and J by 5 bases, 7 bases remained unmatched. Per the germline V gene, CDR1 is MDHEN and CDR2 is SYDVKM. CDR3 sequence (DNA): TGTGCCAGCAGTTTGAGGGGGCATCCGCATCAGCCCCAGCATTTT. Amino acids: CASSLRGHPHQPQHF.

The chain couples TRBV7-2 to TRBJ1-4; no firm D call. V was cut by 0 bases and J by 7 bases, with 18 bases left in between. This CDR3 spans 17 amino acids. Germline-derived CDR1 and CDR2 are SGHTA and FQGNSA. CDR3 coding DNA: TGTGCCAGCAGCTTAGCAACGTCCGTCCGCCCTACTGAAAAACTGTTTTTT. Its protein is CASSLATSVRPTEKLFF.

J is TRBJ1-1 and V is TRBV12-5; no definite D call. CDR3 size: 14 residues. The V end lost 7 bases, the J end lost 4 bases, and 16 bases lay between the germline ends. Germline CDR1 LGHNT, CDR2 FRNRAP. CDR3 coding DNA: TGTGCTAGTGCCGCGAGGGTCGTTGGCACTGAAGCTTTCTTT. Its protein product is CASAARVVGTEAFF.

The chain couples TRBV6-1 to TRBJ2-7; no clear D. Trimming shortened V by 1 base and J by 4 bases, and 11 bases separated the two germline ends. The CDR3 runs 14 residues. Looked up from germline, CDR1 is MNHNS and CDR2 is SASEGT. For the CDR3, the DNA is TGTGCCAGCAGTGAAGGTACTCCCGGTTACGAGCAGTACTTC. As protein: CASSEGTPGYEQYF.

V is TRBV4-1 and J is TRBJ2-1; unclear D gene. This CDR3 has 14 residues. Per the germline V gene, CDR1 is MGHRA and CDR2 is YSYEKL. V dropped 0 bases and J dropped 6 bases, with 9 bases sitting between them. This CDR3 reads CASSQDPGGNEQFF. CDR3 DNA sequence: TGCGCCAGCAGCCAAGATCCGGGTGGCAATGAGCAGTTCTTC.

This clone was seen a few times. The rearrangement uses TRBV4-3 and TRBJ1-3; D not certain. Trimming shortened V by 8 bases and J by 1 base, and 9 bases separated the two germline ends. Germline CDR1 and CDR2: LGHNA and YSLEER. The CDR3 has 13 residues. The DNA of the CDR3 is TGCGCCAGCGGCGCGGGGTCTGGAAACACCATATATTTT. Protein sequence: CASGAGSGNTIYF.

This clone was detected only once. The chain recombines TRBV7-9 with TRBJ2-1, with TRBD2 matching over 16 bases. V gave up 4 bases and J gave up 7 bases; unmatched junction bases: 4. Germline V gives CDR1 SEHNR, CDR2 FQNEAQ (reference sequence). This CDR3 contains 16 residues. CDR3 nucleotides: TGTGCCAGCAGCTGGGGACTAGCGGGAGGGCAGAATGAGCAGTTCTTC. It translates to CASSWGLAGGQNEQFF.

The chain carries TRBV11-1 and TRBJ2-5, with TRBD1 matching 7 bases. J lost 5 bases, V lost 5 bases, and 11 bases had no gene match. The CDR3 covers 15 residues. Looked up from germline, CDR1 is SGHAT and CDR2 is FQDESV (reference sequence). The chain's CDR3 is CASSLLEGAGETQYF. The CDR3 DNA sequence: TGTGCCAGCAGCCTTCTCGAGGGGGCAGGGGAGACCCAGTACTTC.

This chain joins TRBV7-9 and TRBJ1-4, with D maybe TRBD1 (5 bases). V dropped 5 bases and J dropped 0 bases, with 16 bases sitting between them. The CDR3 has 17 residues. Germline CDR1 SEHNR, CDR2 FQNEAQ (reference sequence). In DNA, the CDR3 is TGTGCCAGCAGCACAATCAGGGTCCTAGCAACTAATGAAAAACTGTTTTTT. This translates into CASSTIRVLATNEKLFF.

The chain recombines TRBV29-1 with TRBJ2-1; 8 bases are a match to TRBD2. This CDR3 is 14 amino acids long. V shed 5 bases and J 0 bases; nucleotides not matched to a gene: 3. Germline V gene data show CDR1 as SQVTM and CDR2 as ANQGSEA. The CDR3 sequence: CSVSGTSSYNEQFF. The CDR3 DNA reads as TGCAGCGTTTCCGGGACTAGCTCCTACAATGAGCAGTTCTTC.

The J gene is TRBJ1-2, the V gene TRBV6-6, with D perhaps TRBD1 (5 bases). The V gene lost 6 bases and the J gene lost 3 bases, with 8 bases spanning the gap. Per the germline V gene, CDR1 is MNHNY and CDR2 is SVGAGI (reference sequence). This CDR3 spans 12 amino acids. CDR3 in DNA: TGTGCCAGCAGCCCGGGGGACTATGGCTACACCTTC. It translates to CASSPGDYGYTF.

V gene TRBV6-5 combines with J gene TRBJ1-2, with 12 bases aligning to TRBD1. The length of the CDR3 is 15 residues. J lost 8 bases, V lost 2 bases, and 6 bases had no gene match. Per germline, CDR1 MNHEY and CDR2 SVGAGI. CDR3 bases: TGTGCCAGCAGTTACGAGGGACAGGGGGCTTACGGCTACACCTTC. Translating gives CASSYEGQGAYGYTF.

The V call is TRBV7-5, the J call TRBJ2-7; TRBD2 reflects the table's D call only, with no check against the DNA. TRBV7-5 constitutes a pseudogene. CDR3 length: 14 residues. CDR3 sequence (DNA): TGTGCCAGAAGCCCCAGGGGAGGGATCTACGAGCAGTACTTC. Translating gives CARSPRGGIYEQYF.

The chain combines TRBV7-9 with TRBJ1-1; 8 nucleotides align to TRBD1. The germline V gene has CDR1 SEHNR and CDR2 FQNEAQ (reference sequence). The J segment lost 6 bases and the V segment lost 7 bases, leaving 22 bases of the junction unmatched. This CDR3 is built from 18 residues. CDR3 sequence reads: CASTTTGGRYLENAEAFF. CDR3 DNA: TGTGCCAGCACTACTACAGGGGGTAGGTACCTTGAAAACGCTGAAGCTTTCTTT.

DNA for the CDR3: TGTGCCAGCAGTTTATTACAGGGCTATCAGCCCCAGCATTTT. Residues: CASSLLQGYQPQHF. This chain links TRBV27 with TRBJ1-5; D possibly corresponds to TRBD1 (6 bases). This CDR3 is 14 amino acids long. Trimming took off 1 base at V and 5 bases at J, with 9 bases between the two ends. Looked up from germline, CDR1 is MNHEY and CDR2 is SMNVEV (reference sequence).

The J gene is TRBJ2-7, the V gene TRBV7-2; D might be TRBD1 (6 bases). V gave up 5 bases and J gave up 5 bases, with 22 bases separating them. The CDR3 loop spans 16 amino acids. Germline CDR1 is SGHTA and CDR2 is FQGNSA. DNA of the CDR3: TGTGCCAGCAGCCTTTCAATTTCGACAGGCTTCCACGAGCAGTACTTC. This gives the protein CASSLSISTGFHEQYF.

The chain recombines TRBV28 with TRBJ1-1, with D unclear. Trimming took off 2 bases at V and 11 bases at J, with 15 bases between the two ends. The CDR3 spans 13 residues. CDR1 is MDHEN and CDR2 is SYDVKM in the germline V gene. CDR3 DNA: TGTGCCAGCAGTTTAAAGACCCCTCCGGAGGCTTTCTTT. This gives the protein CASSLKTPPEAFF.

V and J are TRBV7-8 and TRBJ2-7; no definite D call. This CDR3 region has 13 residues. V lost 0 bases and J 4 bases, leaving 7 bases between the germline ends. The germline gives CDR1 SGHVS, CDR2 FQNEAQ. CDR3 bases: TGTGCCAGCAGCTTAGCACAGCAGTACGAGCAGTACTTC. Residues: CASSLAQQYEQYF.